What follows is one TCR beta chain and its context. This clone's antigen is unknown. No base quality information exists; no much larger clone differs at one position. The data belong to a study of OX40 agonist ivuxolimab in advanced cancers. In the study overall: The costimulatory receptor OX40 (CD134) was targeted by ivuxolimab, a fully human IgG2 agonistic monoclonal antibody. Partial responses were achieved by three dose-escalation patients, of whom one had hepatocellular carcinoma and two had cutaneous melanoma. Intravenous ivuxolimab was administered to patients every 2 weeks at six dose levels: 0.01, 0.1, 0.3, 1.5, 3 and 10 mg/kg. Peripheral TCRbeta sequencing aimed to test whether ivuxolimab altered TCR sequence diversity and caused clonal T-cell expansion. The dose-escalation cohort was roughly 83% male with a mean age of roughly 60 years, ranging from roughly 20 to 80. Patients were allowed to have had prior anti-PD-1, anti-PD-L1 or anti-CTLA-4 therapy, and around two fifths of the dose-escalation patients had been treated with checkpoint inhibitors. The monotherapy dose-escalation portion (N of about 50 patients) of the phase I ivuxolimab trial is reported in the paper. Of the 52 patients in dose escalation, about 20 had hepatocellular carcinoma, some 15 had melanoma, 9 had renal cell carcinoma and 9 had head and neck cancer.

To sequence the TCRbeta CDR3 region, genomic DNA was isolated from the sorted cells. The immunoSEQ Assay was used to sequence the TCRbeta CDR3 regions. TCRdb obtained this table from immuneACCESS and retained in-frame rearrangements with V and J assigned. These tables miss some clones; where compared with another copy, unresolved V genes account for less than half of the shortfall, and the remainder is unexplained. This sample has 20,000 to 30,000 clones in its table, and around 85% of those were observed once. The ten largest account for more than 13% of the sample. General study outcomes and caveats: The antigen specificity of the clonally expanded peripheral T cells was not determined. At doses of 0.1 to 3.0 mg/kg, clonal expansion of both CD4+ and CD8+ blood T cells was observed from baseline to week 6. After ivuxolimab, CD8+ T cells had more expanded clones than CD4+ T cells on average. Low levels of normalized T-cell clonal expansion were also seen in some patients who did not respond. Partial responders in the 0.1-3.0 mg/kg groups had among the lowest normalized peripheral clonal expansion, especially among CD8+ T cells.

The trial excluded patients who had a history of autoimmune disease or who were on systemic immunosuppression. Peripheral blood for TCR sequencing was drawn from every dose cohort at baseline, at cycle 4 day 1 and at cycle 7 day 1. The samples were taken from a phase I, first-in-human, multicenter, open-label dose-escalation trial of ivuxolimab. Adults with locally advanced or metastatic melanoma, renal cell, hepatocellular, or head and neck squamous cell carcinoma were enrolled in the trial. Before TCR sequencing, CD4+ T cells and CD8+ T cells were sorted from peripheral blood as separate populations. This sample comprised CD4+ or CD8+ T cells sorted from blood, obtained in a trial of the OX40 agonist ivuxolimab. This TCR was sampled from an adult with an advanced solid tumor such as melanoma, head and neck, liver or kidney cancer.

The nucleotides are TGTGCCAGCAGTAACAGGGCACTGGGGGAAAAACTGTTTTTT. It is translated as CASSNRALGEKLFF. This chain joins TRBV2 to TRBJ1-4; tentative D gene TRBD1, with 6 bases matching. V and J lose 5 bases and 8 bases, and a span of 15 bases separates them. The CDR3 measures 14 amino acids from cysteine to phenylalanine. Only the CDR3 portion is preserved as DNA: 42 bases, with reading frame beginning at the first base. According to the germline V gene, CDR1 reads SNHLY and CDR2 reads FYNNEI.